The 13 T cell receptor beta chains below were found in one sample sequenced in a study of T cell changes during pregnancy in multiple sclerosis. Clones were read by immunoSEQ multiplex PCR, and TCRdb kept only the in-frame ones, dropping some. Of tens of thousands of clones listed, approximately 95% were seen once; the top ten hold about 1.7%. The sequencing here drew on peripheral blood, taken after pregnancy. The receptors originated from a female donor in good health, enrolled as a control in a pregnancy study.

The chain is built from TRBV7-2 and TRBJ1-3, with a weak D call TRBD1 (6 bases). From germline, CDR1 is SGHTA and CDR2 FQGNSA. The V end was cut by 7 bases, the J end by 2 bases, with 9 bases between. The CDR3 has 13 residues. The CDR3, as DNA: TGTGCCAGCACCACAGGGCCTGGAAACACCATATATTTT. This encodes CASTTGPGNTIYF.

This clone has just a few counts. The chain joins TRBV4-2 to TRBJ2-3; D is unresolved. Germline V CDR1 and CDR2: LGHNA, YNFKEQ. The V end lost 1 base, the J end lost 1 base, and 9 bases lay between the germline ends. The CDR3 consists of 15 residues. CDR3 sequence (DNA): TGTGCCAGCAGCCAAGCTCGCGCGGGCACAGATACGCAGTATTTT. Translation gives CASSQARAGTDTQYF.

The CDR3 nucleotides read TGTGCCAGCAGCTTAGGTGGCGGGAGGGCCAAAGATACGCAGTATTTT. Translating it yields CASSLGGGRAKDTQYF. The V and J genes are TRBV7-2 and TRBJ2-3, with 9 bases aligning to TRBD2. The V gene's germline CDR1 is SGHTA and CDR2 FQGNSA. Unmatched junction bases numbered 7, after V lost 1 base and J lost 5 bases. The CDR3 runs to 16 residues. Full variable domain (rest looked up from reference TRBV7-2 and TRBJ2-3): GAGVSQSPSNKVTEKGKDVELRCDPISGHTALYWYRQSLGQGLEFLIYFQGNSAPDKSGLPSDRFSAERTGGSVSTLTIQRTQQEDSAVYLCASSLGGGRAKDTQYFGPGTRLTVL.

The V gene is TRBV4-2, the J gene TRBJ2-3, with TRBD1 matching over 7 bases. Trimming at V came to 8 bases and at J to 4 bases, leaving 9 bases not matched to a gene. This CDR3 has 14 amino acids. Germline CDR1 is LGHNA and CDR2 is YNFKEQ. CDR3 sequence: CASRQPTGSDTQYF. CDR3 DNA sequence: TGTGCCAGCCGACAACCGACAGGGTCAGATACGCAGTATTTT.

This clone was found once. This chain links TRBV28 with TRBJ2-1, with 8 bases that match TRBD2. J gave up 0 bases and V 8 bases, and 6 bases lay outside the gene matches. The germline CDR1 and CDR2 sequences are MDHEN and SYDVKM. There are 15 residues in the CDR3. CDR3 protein: CASESGTSSYNEQFF. The CDR3 DNA sequence: TGTGCCAGCGAATCCGGGACTAGCTCCTACAATGAGCAGTTCTTC.

The J gene is TRBJ2-3, the V gene TRBV6-5; 8 nucleotides match TRBD2. Germline V gives CDR1 MNHEY, CDR2 SVGAGI. The CDR3 extends over 13 amino acids. V lost 4 bases to trimming and J lost 11 bases; unmatched junction nucleotides: 8. CDR3 DNA: TGTGCCAGCAGTTCCTTCGGGACTAGTCAGCAGTATTTT. It specifies CASSSFGTSQQYF.

The chain is built from TRBV6-6 and TRBJ2-2, with D possibly being TRBD1 (6 bases). CDR1 is MNHNY, CDR2 SVGAGI, per germline (reference sequence). Trimming removed 7 bases at V and 0 bases at J, with 9 bases between. The CDR3 has 14 residues. CDR3 sequence reads: CASNQGSNTGELFF. The CDR3 DNA is TGTGCCAGCAATCAGGGGTCGAACACCGGGGAGCTGTTTTTT.

V and J are TRBV28 and TRBJ2-7; TRBD2 agrees at 14 bases. Germline CDR1 is MDHEN and CDR2 is SYDVKM. The CDR3 is 14 amino acids. Losses at the gene ends were 10 bases for V and 2 bases for J; bases not matched to a gene: 4. The CDR3 coding sequence is TGTGCCACCCTGACTAGCGGGAGGGCCTACGAGCAGTACTTC. It translates to CATLTSGRAYEQYF.

This rearrangement joins TRBV6-6 to TRBJ2-2, with TRBD2 as a possible D gene (6 bases). The V gene lost 6 bases and the J gene lost 3 bases, with 17 bases spanning the gap. The CDR3 sequence is 16 residues long. Germline lookup yields CDR1 MNHNY and CDR2 SVGAGI (reference sequence). This chain's CDR3 is CASSPPSASDTGELFF. The CDR3 nucleotides are TGTGCCAGCAGCCCCCCTAGCGCAAGCGACACCGGGGAGCTGTTTTTT.

The CDR3 nucleotides are TGTGCCTGGGCCCCCGGGACTTACTATGGCTACACCTTC. The encoded protein is CAWAPGTYYGYTF. The V and J genes are TRBV30 and TRBJ1-2; TRBD1 is a possible D gene (5 bases). This CDR3 region has 13 residues. Germline V gene lookup returns CDR1 GTSNPN and CDR2 SVGIG (reference sequence). V was trimmed by 5 bases and J by 3 bases, leaving 13 bases between them.

V usage is TRBV7-2 and J usage is TRBJ2-7, with 9 bases fitting TRBD2. V was pared by 5 bases and J by 3 bases, with 11 bases of the junction left unmatched. This CDR3 has 16 residues. Germline V lookup: CDR1 SGHTA, CDR2 FQGNSA. CDR3 bases: TGTGCCAGCAGCCACGGCCTGACTAGCGGCCACTACGAGCAGTACTTC. Protein product: CASSHGLTSGHYEQYF.

The chain uses TRBV30 and TRBJ2-3; 7 positions agree with TRBD2. The CDR3 totals 15 residues. The V and J ends lost 5 bases and 1 base, in that order; junction bases with no gene match: 9. The germline V gene encodes CDR1 GTSNPN and CDR2 SVGIG (reference sequence). CDR3 in DNA: TGTGCCTGGGGTCGAGCTAGCGGACGCACAGATACGCAGTATTTT. The encoded protein is CAWGRASGRTDTQYF.

The genes are TRBV18 and TRBJ2-3; tentative D call: TRBD2 (5 bases). The CDR3 covers 16 residues. The V end lost 0 bases, the J end lost 3 bases, and 13 bases lay between the germline ends. The germline V gene has CDR1 KGHSH and CDR2 LQKENI. The CDR3 loop reads CASSPPRTGGTDTQYF. The CDR3 bases are TGTGCCAGCTCACCACCGCGGACTGGAGGAACAGATACGCAGTATTTT.